What follows are 13 T cell receptor beta chains derived from one specimen sequenced in a study of CD8+ T cells in alopecia areata. Sample treatment: oral pan-JAK inhibitor, 5-10 mg twice daily. RNA was extracted and reverse transcribed into cDNA as the sequencing template. Clones were sequenced by immunoSEQ multiplex PCR, and TCRdb holds only the in-frame ones, with some missing. Among 210,000 or so clones listed, more than 55% were seen once. The input for sequencing was CD4+ T cells sorted from blood, taken at approximately week 42, from a patient treated with tofacitinib. The receptor source for this set is a human donor with alopecia areata.

V gene TRBV4-3 combines with J gene TRBJ2-3; tentatively, D is TRBD1 (6 bases). Trimming removed 1 base from V and 5 bases from J, with 13 bases in between. CDR1 is LGHNA, CDR2 YSLEER, per germline. CDR3 size: 15 residues. The CDR3 bases are TGCGCCAGCAGCCAAGTGCAGGGGCCTGGAGATACGCAGTATTTT. It translates to CASSQVQGPGDTQYF.

The chain combines TRBV29-1 with TRBJ1-1, with 8 bases fitting TRBD1. Germline-derived CDR1 and CDR2 are SQVTM and ANQGSEA. V lost 6 bases, J lost 11 bases, and 20 bases stayed unmatched. The CDR3 covers 15 residues. The CDR3 DNA is TGCAGCGTAGTATCCCGACAGGGGCGAACTAACGCTGCTTTCTTT. The encoded protein is CSVVSRQGRTNAAFF. Drawing the rest from reference TRBV29-1 and TRBJ1-1, the complete variable domain is SAVISQKPSRDICQRGTSLTIQCQVDSQVTMMFWYRQQPGQSLTLIATANQGSEATYESGFVIDKFPISRPNLTFSTLTVSNMSPEDSSIYLCSVVSRQGRTNAAFFGQGTRLTVV.

This rearrangement joins TRBV20-1 to TRBJ2-5; D may be TRBD1 (6 bases). V lost 8 bases, J lost 2 bases, and 9 bases lay in between. The CDR3 is made up of 11 amino acids. CDR1 and CDR2 from the germline V gene are DFQATT and SNEGSKA (reference sequence). Here the CDR3 reads CSSGTQETQYF. As DNA, the CDR3 is TGCAGTTCCGGGACACAAGAGACCCAGTACTTC.

The rearrangement uses TRBV5-1 and TRBJ2-3; 7 bases fit TRBD2. Trimming took 2 bases from V and 1 from J; bases not matched to a gene: 4. Germline lookup yields CDR1 SGHRS and CDR2 YFSETQ. This CDR3 contains 15 residues. The DNA of the CDR3 is TGCGCCAGCAGCTTACAGAGCGGGGGCACAGATACGCAGTATTTT. Translating gives CASSLQSGGTDTQYF.

Concerning this clone itself: The same CDR3 is also encoded by other DNA sequences in this sample. The J gene is TRBJ1-1, the V gene TRBV29-1; D call uncertain. Trimming pared 5 bases from V and 1 base from J, leaving 5 bases between. This CDR3 is 11 amino acids long. Germline V gene data show CDR1 as SQVTM and CDR2 as ANQGSEA. The chain's CDR3 is CSVRGNTEAFF. CDR3 nucleotide sequence: TGCAGCGTTAGAGGGAACACTGAAGCTTTCTTT.

The rearrangement links TRBV18 to TRBJ2-7; 8 bases match TRBD1. Germline V CDR1 and CDR2: KGHSH, LQKENI. The V and J ends lost 3 bases and 5 bases, in that order; junction bases with no gene match: 12. The CDR3 loop spans 16 amino acids. CDR3 DNA sequence: TGTGCCAGCTCACCTAATGACGGACAGGGTAGGCACGAGCAGTACTTC. Residues: CASSPNDGQGRHEQYF.

The rearrangement uses TRBV18 and TRBJ1-2; 8 bases match TRBD1. The germline V gene has CDR1 KGHSH and CDR2 LQKENI. Unmatched junction bases numbered 16, after V lost 0 bases and J lost 7 bases. The CDR3 is made up of 18 amino acids. CDR3 nucleotide sequence: TGTGCCAGCTCACCACCGAACGGTGCCACCTCAGGGGGCGGTGGCTACACCTTC. Translated, it gives CASSPPNGATSGGGGYTF.

V usage is TRBV5-6 and J usage is TRBJ1-5; TRBD1 is a possible D gene (5 bases). Trimming removed 4 bases at V and 4 bases at J, with 18 bases between. This CDR3 is 16 amino acids long. Germline values: CDR1 SGHDT, CDR2 YYEEEE. The CDR3 spells CASSHLKDSRNQPQHF. The CDR3 DNA sequence: TGTGCCAGCAGCCACCTTAAAGACAGTCGAAATCAGCCCCAGCATTTT.

Details on this clone: Different DNA sequences within this sample yield the same CDR3. The chain has TRBV5-1 and TRBJ2-3; 7 bases map to TRBD1. After removal of 4 bases from V and 1 base from J, the junction contained 6 bases not matched to a gene. The germline CDR1 and CDR2 sequences are SGHRS and YFSETQ. This CDR3 has 15 residues. The CDR3 sequence is CASSLGQGGTDTQYF. The CDR3 region has the DNA TGCGCCAGCAGCCTGGGGCAGGGGGGCACAGATACGCAGTATTTT.

The J gene is TRBJ2-7, the V gene TRBV18, with D possibly matching TRBD1 (6 bases). Germline CDR1 reads KGHSH; CDR2 reads LQKENI. Deletions cut 6 bases from V and 6 bases from J, with 12 bases between. The CDR3 has 12 amino acids. The CDR3 here is CASSPGHLEQYF. CDR3 nucleotides: TGTGCCAGCTCGCCGGGACATCTCGAGCAGTACTTC.

This clone was counted a few times. This chain joins TRBV10-1 and TRBJ1-6, with D unresolved. CDR3 length: 15 residues. V was cut by 0 bases and J by 7 bases, with 10 bases left in between. The V gene's germline CDR1 is WNHNN and CDR2 SYGVQD (reference sequence). DNA of the CDR3: TGCGCCAGCAGTGAGTCGAACGGGTGGAATTCACCCCTCCACTTT. Translation: CASSESNGWNSPLHF.

The chain uses TRBV15 and TRBJ2-7, with D perhaps matching TRBD2 (6 bases). The germline V gene has CDR1 LNHNV and CDR2 YYDKDF (reference sequence). The CDR3 consists of 16 residues. The V end lost 0 bases, the J end lost 7 bases, and 19 bases lay between the germline ends. The CDR3 DNA sequence: TGTGCCACCAGCAGAGATGGACTACCCCTAGACCCGGAGCAGTACTTC. It specifies CATSRDGLPLDPEQYF.

This chain's CDR3 is CATSREPRVNTEAFF. The CDR3 DNA is TGTGCCACCAGCAGGGAACCCAGGGTAAACACTGAAGCTTTCTTT. V gene TRBV15 combines with J gene TRBJ1-1, with D maybe TRBD1 (5 bases). The CDR3 spans 15 residues. Germline CDR1 reads LNHNV; CDR2 reads YYDKDF (reference sequence). V lost 3 bases and J 2 bases, leaving 13 bases between the germline ends.